What follows describes a single TCR beta chain. The antigen it recognizes is unknown. There are no base qualities to consult, and no much larger clone falls within one base. The sample comes from a study of OX40 agonist ivuxolimab in advanced cancers. Notes on the research overall: Ivuxolimab was a fully human IgG2 agonistic monoclonal antibody targeting the costimulatory receptor OX40 (CD134). Intravenous ivuxolimab was administered to patients every 2 weeks at six dose levels: 0.01, 0.1, 0.3, 1.5, 3 and 10 mg/kg. Of the roughly 51 dose-escalation patients, hepatocellular carcinoma was present in about 20, melanoma in some 15, renal cell carcinoma in 9 and head and neck cancer in 9. In the dose-escalation cohort, 82.7% of patients were male, and the mean age was approximately 64 years, with a range of about 23 to 90. Patients were allowed to have had prior anti-PD-1, anti-PD-L1 or anti-CTLA-4 therapy, and 40% of the dose-escalation patients had previously received checkpoint inhibitors. Three dose-escalation patients achieved partial responses, one with hepatocellular carcinoma and two with cutaneous melanoma. The point of sequencing TCRbeta in the periphery was to test whether ivuxolimab changed TCR sequence diversity and drove clonal T-cell expansion. The paper reports the monotherapy dose-escalation portion (N of about 50 patients) of the phase I ivuxolimab trial.

For sequencing of the TCRbeta CDR3 region, genomic DNA was extracted from the sorted cells. The immunoSEQ Assay was used to sequence the TCRbeta CDR3 regions. Held by TCRdb, this immuneACCESS table contains in-frame sequences only and omits some clones. Under half of the omission traces to an unresolved V gene where checked; the cause of the rest is unknown. Recorded for this sample are some 95,000 clones; roughly 85% of them occurred a single time. About 0.5% of the sample is in the top ten clones. Patients with a history of autoimmune disease or receiving systemic immunosuppression were excluded from the trial. In every dose cohort, peripheral blood was drawn for TCR sequencing at baseline, cycle 4 day 1, and cycle 7 day 1. The samples were drawn from a first-in-human, open-label, multicenter phase I dose-escalation trial of ivuxolimab. The trial enrolled adults with locally advanced or metastatic head and neck squamous cell, hepatocellular, melanoma or renal cell carcinoma. CD4+ and CD8+ T cells were sorted separately from peripheral blood before TCR sequencing.

What the study reported, not specific to this receptor: The antigen specificity of the clonally expanded peripheral T cells was not determined. Clonal expansion of both CD4+ and CD8+ blood T cells was observed from baseline to week 6 at doses 0.1 to 3.0 mg/kg. After ivuxolimab, more expanded clones were found on average in CD8+ T cells than in CD4+ T cells. Low levels of normalized T-cell clonal expansion were also seen in some nonresponding patients. In partial responders in the 0.1-3.0 mg/kg groups, normalized peripheral clonal expansion was found to be among the lowest, especially among CD8+ T cells.

Counted from cysteine to phenylalanine, this CDR3 has 15 amino acids. The retained sequence is limited to the CDR3, 45 bases, with the frame set at the first base. Trimming leaves V shorter by 1 base and J shorter by 3 bases, with the junction holding 2 bases beyond the gene matches. CDR1 SGHVS and CDR2 FQNEAQ are derived from the germline V gene. Sample: CD4+ or CD8+ T cells sorted from blood, taken in a trial of the OX40 agonist ivuxolimab. The chain uses TRBV7-8 and TRBJ2-7; the junction holds 11 bases that match TRBD1. This TCR was recovered from an adult with an advanced solid tumor such as melanoma, head and neck, liver or kidney cancer. The nucleotide sequence reads TGTGCCAGCAGCTTAGTGGGGACAGGGGGCTACGAGCAGTACTTC. Translated, this is CASSLVGTGGYEQYF. Where the CDR3 stops, the reference TRBV7-8 and TRBJ2-7 genes take over; the full variable domain is GAGVSQSPRYKVAKRGQDVALRCDPISGHVSLFWYQQALGQGPEFLTYFQNEAQLDKSGLPSDRFFAERPEGSVSTLKIQRTQQEDSAVYLCASSLVGTGGYEQYFGPGTRLTVT.